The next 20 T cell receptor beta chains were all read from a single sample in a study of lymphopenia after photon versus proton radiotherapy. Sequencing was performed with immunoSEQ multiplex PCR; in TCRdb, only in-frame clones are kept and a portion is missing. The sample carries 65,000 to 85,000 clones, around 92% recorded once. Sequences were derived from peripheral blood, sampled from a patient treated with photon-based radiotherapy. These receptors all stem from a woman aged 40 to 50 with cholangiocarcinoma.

The CDR3 region has the DNA TGTGCCAGCAGTTCCTCGGGCTCCGGGCCCGGGGAGCTGTTTTTT. Its translation: CASSSSGSGPGELFF. The V and J genes are TRBV28 and TRBJ2-2; D unresolved. This CDR3 region has 15 residues. Germline CDR1 MDHEN, CDR2 SYDVKM. V was shortened by 4 bases and J by 6 bases, with 15 bases between the two germline ends.

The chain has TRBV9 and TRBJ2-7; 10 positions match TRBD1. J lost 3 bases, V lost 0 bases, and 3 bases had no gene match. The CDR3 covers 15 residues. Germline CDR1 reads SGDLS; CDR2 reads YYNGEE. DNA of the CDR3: TGTGCCAGCAGCGTAGCAGGACAGGGGGGCTACGAGCAGTACTTC. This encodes CASSVAGQGGYEQYF.

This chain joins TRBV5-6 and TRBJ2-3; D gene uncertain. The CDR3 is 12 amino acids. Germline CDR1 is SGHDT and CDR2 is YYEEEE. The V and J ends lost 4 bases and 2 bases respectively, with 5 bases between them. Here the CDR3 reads CASSLHTDTQYF. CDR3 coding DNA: TGTGCCAGCAGCCTCCACACAGATACGCAGTATTTT.

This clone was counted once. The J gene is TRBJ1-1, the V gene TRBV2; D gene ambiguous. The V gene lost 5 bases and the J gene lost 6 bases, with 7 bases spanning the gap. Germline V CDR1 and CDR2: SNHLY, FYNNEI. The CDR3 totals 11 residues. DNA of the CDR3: TGTGCCAGCAGTCCCTTCTCTGAAGCTTTCTTT. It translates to CASSPFSEAFF.

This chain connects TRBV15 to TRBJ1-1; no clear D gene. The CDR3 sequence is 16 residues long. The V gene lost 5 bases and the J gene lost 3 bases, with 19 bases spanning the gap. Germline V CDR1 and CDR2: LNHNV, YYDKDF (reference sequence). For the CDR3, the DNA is TGTGCCACCAGCTTAGAGGTGGGGTTTACGGACACTGAAGCTTTCTTT. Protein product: CATSLEVGFTDTEAFF. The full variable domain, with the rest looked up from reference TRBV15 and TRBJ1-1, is DAMVIQNPRYQVTQFGKPVTLSCSQTLNHNVMYWYQQKSSQAPKLLFHYYDKDFNNEADTPDNFQSRRPNTSFCFLDIRSPGLGDTAMYLCATSLEVGFTDTEAFFGQGTRLTVV.

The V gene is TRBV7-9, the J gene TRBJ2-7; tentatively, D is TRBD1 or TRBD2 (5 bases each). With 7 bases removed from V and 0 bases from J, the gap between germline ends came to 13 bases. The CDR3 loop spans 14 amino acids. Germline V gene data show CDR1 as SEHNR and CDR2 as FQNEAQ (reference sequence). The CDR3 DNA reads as TGTGCCAGCATCCAAGACGGGGCCTCCTACGAGCAGTACTTC. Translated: CASIQDGASYEQYF.

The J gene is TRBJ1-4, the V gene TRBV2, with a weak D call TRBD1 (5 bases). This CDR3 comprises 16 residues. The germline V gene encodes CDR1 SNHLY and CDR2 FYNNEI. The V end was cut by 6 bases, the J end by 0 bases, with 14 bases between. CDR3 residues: CASSRRGGATNEKLFF. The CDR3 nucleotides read TGTGCCAGCAGCCGGCGGGGAGGGGCAACTAATGAAAAACTGTTTTTT.

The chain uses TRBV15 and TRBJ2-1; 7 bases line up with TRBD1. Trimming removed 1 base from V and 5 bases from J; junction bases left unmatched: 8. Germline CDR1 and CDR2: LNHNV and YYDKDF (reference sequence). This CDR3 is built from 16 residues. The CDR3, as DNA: TGTGCCACCAGCAGAGGGCAGGGGGAGTGGAACAATGAGCAGTTCTTC. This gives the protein CATSRGQGEWNNEQFF.

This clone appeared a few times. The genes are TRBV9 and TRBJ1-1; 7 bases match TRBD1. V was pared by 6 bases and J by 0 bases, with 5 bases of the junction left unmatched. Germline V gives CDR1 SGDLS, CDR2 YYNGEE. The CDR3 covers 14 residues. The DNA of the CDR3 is TGTGCCAGCACAGAGACAGGGATGAACACTGAAGCTTTCTTT. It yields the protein CASTETGMNTEAFF.

CDR3 loop: CAWSDTGVNYGYTF. The CDR3 region has the DNA TGTGCCTGGAGTGATACAGGGGTAAACTATGGCTACACCTTC. This rearrangement joins TRBV30 to TRBJ1-2; 7 bases agree with TRBD1. Germline lookup yields CDR1 GTSNPN and CDR2 SVGIG (reference sequence). The CDR3 contains 14 residues. The V gene end was trimmed by 1 base and the J gene end by 2 bases; junction bases not matched to a gene: 4. Combining the CDR3 with reference TRBV30 and TRBJ1-2 gives the whole variable domain SQTIHQWPATLVQPVGSPLSLECTVEGTSNPNLYWYRQAAGRGLQLLFYSVGIGQISSEVPQNLSASRPQDRQFILSSKKLLLSDSGFYLCAWSDTGVNYGYTFGSGTRLTVV.

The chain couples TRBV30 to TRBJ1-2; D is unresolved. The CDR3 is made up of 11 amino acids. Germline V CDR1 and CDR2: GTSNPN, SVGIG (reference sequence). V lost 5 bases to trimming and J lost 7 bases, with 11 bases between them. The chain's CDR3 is CAWVIAGGYTF. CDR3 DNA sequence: TGTGCCTGGGTGATTGCCGGTGGCTACACCTTC.

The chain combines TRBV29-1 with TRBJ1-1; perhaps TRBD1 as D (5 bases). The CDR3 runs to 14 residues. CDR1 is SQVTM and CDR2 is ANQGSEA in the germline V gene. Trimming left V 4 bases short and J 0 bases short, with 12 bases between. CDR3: CSVGGSNMNTEAFF. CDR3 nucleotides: TGCAGCGTTGGGGGCAGCAACATGAACACTGAAGCTTTCTTT.

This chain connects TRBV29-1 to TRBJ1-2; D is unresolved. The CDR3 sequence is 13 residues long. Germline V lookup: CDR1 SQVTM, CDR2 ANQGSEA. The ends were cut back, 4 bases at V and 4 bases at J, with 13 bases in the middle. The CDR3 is CSVAGEQLYGYTF. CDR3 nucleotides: TGCAGCGTTGCCGGGGAACAGCTCTATGGCTACACCTTC. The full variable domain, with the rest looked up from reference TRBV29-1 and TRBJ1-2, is SAVISQKPSRDICQRGTSLTIQCQVDSQVTMMFWYRQQPGQSLTLIATANQGSEATYESGFVIDKFPISRPNLTFSTLTVSNMSPEDSSIYLCSVAGEQLYGYTFGSGTRLTVV.

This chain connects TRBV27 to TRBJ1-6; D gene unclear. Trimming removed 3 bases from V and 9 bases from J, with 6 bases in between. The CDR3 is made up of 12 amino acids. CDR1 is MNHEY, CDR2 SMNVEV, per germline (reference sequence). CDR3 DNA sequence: TGTGCCAGCAGTTTTAAGGGTTCACCCCTCCACTTT. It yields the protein CASSFKGSPLHF.

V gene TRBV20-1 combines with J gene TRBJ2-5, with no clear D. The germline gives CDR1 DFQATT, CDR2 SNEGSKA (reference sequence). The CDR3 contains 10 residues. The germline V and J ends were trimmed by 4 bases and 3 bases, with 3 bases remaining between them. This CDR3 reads CSAIKETQYF. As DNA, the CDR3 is TGCAGTGCTATTAAAGAGACCCAGTACTTC.

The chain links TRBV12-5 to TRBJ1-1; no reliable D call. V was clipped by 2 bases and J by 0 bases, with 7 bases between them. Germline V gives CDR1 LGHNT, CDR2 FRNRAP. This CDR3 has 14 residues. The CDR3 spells CASGLRTMNTEAFF. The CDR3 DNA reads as TGTGCTAGTGGTTTGCGTACTATGAACACTGAAGCTTTCTTT.

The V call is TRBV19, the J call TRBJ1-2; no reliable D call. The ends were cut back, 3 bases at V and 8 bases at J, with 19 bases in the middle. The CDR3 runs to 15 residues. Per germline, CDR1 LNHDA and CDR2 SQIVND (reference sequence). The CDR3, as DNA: TGTGCCAGTAGTATGTGGCATAGGGTGAAGATGGGCTACACCTTC. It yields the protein CASSMWHRVKMGYTF.

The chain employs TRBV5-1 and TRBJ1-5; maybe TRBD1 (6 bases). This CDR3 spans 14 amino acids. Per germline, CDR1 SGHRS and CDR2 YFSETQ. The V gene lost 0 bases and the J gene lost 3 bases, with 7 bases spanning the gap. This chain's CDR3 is CASSLGDTNQPQHF. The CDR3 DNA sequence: TGCGCCAGCAGCTTGGGGGACACCAATCAGCCCCAGCATTTT.

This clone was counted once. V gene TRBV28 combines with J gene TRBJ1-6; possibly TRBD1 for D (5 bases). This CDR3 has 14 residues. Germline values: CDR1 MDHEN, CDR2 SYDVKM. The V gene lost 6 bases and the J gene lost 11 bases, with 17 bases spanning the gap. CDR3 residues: CASSSLGAMAPLHF. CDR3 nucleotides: TGTGCCAGCAGCTCTTTAGGGGCGATGGCACCCCTCCACTTT.

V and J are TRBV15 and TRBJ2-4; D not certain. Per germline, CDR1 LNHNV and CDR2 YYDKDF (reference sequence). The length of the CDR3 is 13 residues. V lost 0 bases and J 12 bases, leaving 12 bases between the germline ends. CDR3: CATSRDATPPQYF. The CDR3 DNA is TGTGCCACCAGCAGAGACGCGACACCACCTCAGTACTTC.